The 8 T cell receptor beta chains below were found in one sample sequenced in a study of T cell responses to AZD1222 COVID-19 vaccine. The protocol was immunoSEQ multiplex PCR, while the TCRdb copy is restricted to in-frame clones and leaves out a portion. The sample carries 150,000 to 200,000 clones, about 90% recorded once. The sample consisted of peripheral blood, taken 28 days after the second dose of the MenACWY control vaccine. The receptors were sampled from an adult who received the MenACWY meningococcal vaccine as a control.

The chain is built from TRBV5-5 and TRBJ2-1, with TRBD2 identical over 11 bases. Germline CDR1 reads SGHKS; CDR2 reads YYEKEE (reference sequence). CDR3 length: 14 amino acids. Trimming at V came to 3 bases and at J to 6 bases, leaving 2 bases not matched to a gene. For the CDR3, the DNA is TGTGCCAGCAGCTGGACTAGCGGGCGCAATGAGCAGTTCTTC. It encodes CASSWTSGRNEQFF.

The J gene is TRBJ1-3, the V gene TRBV4-1; D gene uncertain. Germline loops: CDR1 MGHRA, CDR2 YSYEKL. The CDR3 consists of 16 residues. V lost 0 bases and J lost 0, with 9 bases in between. Here the CDR3 reads CASSQEPHFSGNTIYF. CDR3 in DNA: TGCGCCAGCAGCCAAGAACCACACTTCTCTGGAAACACCATATATTTT.

V and J are TRBV7-2 and TRBJ1-2; maybe TRBD1 (5 bases). Trimming pared 1 base from V and 7 bases from J, leaving 13 bases between. The CDR3 spans 14 residues. Germline loops: CDR1 SGHTA, CDR2 FQGNSA. The CDR3 nucleotides are TGTGCCAGCAGCTTAGGACAAGGGGTTTTTGGCTACACCTTC. Translation: CASSLGQGVFGYTF.

The chain has TRBV18 and TRBJ2-3; 7 nucleotides match TRBD2. Germline-derived CDR1 and CDR2 are KGHSH and LQKENI. Unmatched junction bases numbered 6, after V lost 3 bases and J lost 6 bases. This CDR3 spans 14 amino acids. The CDR3 loop reads CASSPGLDIDTQYF. For the CDR3, the DNA is TGTGCCAGCTCACCCGGACTAGATATCGATACGCAGTATTTT.

The J gene is TRBJ2-3, the V gene TRBV4-3, with D perhaps TRBD1 or TRBD2 (7 bases each). Trimming cost V 4 bases and J 5 bases, with 19 bases left between them. Per germline, CDR1 LGHNA and CDR2 YSLEER. There are 16 residues in the CDR3. CDR3 residues: CASSPGLSGGEDTQYF. The CDR3, as DNA: TGCGCCAGCAGCCCCGGCCTCTCAGGGGGGGAAGATACGCAGTATTTT.

This clone showed up just once. The V gene is TRBV28, the J gene TRBJ2-7, with D maybe TRBD2 (6 bases). V dropped 7 bases and J dropped 6 bases, with 19 bases sitting between them. CDR3 length: 14 amino acids. In germline, CDR1 is MDHEN, CDR2 SYDVKM. This chain's CDR3 is CASTLTGVAGEQYF. Here the CDR3 DNA reads TGTGCCAGCACCCTAACGGGAGTAGCTGGCGAGCAGTACTTC.

The rearrangement uses TRBV28 and TRBJ2-5; D ambiguous. Germline loops: CDR1 MDHEN, CDR2 SYDVKM. The CDR3 spans 13 residues. Trimming left V 7 bases short and J 0 bases short, with 9 bases between. This CDR3 reads CASTKGNQETQYF. The CDR3 DNA reads TGTGCCAGCACTAAGGGTAACCAAGAGACCCAGTACTTC.

The CDR3 DNA reads TGTGCCAGCAGTACCCGGGACAGGGGCCTTGGGGAGCAGTACTTC. Translating it yields CASSTRDRGLGEQYF. This sequence joins TRBV14 and TRBJ2-7; 10 nucleotides line up with TRBD1. With V trimmed by 6 bases and J by 7 bases, 12 bases remained unmatched. CDR3 length equals 15 residues. Germline CDR1 SGHDN, CDR2 FVKESK.